This is a list of T cell receptor beta chains from one sample in a study of molecular identifiers for immune sequencing clone quantification. TCRdb re-derived calls from the PCR reads in MiXCR, one entry per CDR3 protein. This table has around 89,000 distinct CDR3 sequences, 15% to 20% appearing once. Sequences were obtained from naive CD8+ T cells from blood, with Jurkat cell RNA spiked in. The receptors were gathered from a human donor in good health. Some libraries in this study had Jurkat cell RNA spiked in. The CDR3 runs from the conserved cysteine through the conserved F or W. A D gene is named only where the DNA matches it firmly. Expanded clones are given a class, and other clones once, few, many or no size at all.

TGCAGCGTTGATTTCGGACAGGGACTCCCCTACAATGAGCAGTTCTTC	CSVDFGQGLPYNEQFF	TRBV29-1	few	TRBJ2-1	TRBD1
TGCGCCAGCAGCCACGACACACCTTCTGGAAACACCATATATTTT	CASSHDTPSGNTIYF	TRBV4-3	many	TRBJ1-3	-
TGTGCCAGCAGCCCCAACAGTTGGGCTGGGGCCAACGTCCTGACTTTC	CASSPNSWAGANVLTF	TRBV4-2	many	TRBJ2-6	-
TGCAGTGCCAAAGTTACGGGGGTCCTTAACGACTACACCTTC	CSAKVTGVLNDYTF	TRBV20-1	many	TRBJ1-2	-
TGCGCCAGCAGACCGGACAGCTCTGGGGCCAACGTCCTGACTTTC	CASRPDSSGANVLTF	TRBV4-3	many	TRBJ2-6	-
TGCGCCAGCAGCGAAGGATTGGGGACAGGGGAATCCTACGAGCAGTACTTC	CASSEGLGTGESYEQYF	TRBV5-1	few	TRBJ2-7	TRBD1
TGTGCCAGCAGTTACGAACTGGACAGGGGGAGCGTCTATGGCTACACCTTC	CASSYELDRGSVYGYTF	TRBV6-2/TRBV6-3	-	TRBJ1-2	TRBD1
TGCGCCAGCAGCCAAGATACTGCTATACCATCCTACAATGAGCAGTTCTTC	CASSQDTAIPSYNEQFF	TRBV4-3	-	TRBJ2-1	-
TGTGCCAGCAGTTTATCCCCAAATGGAGCGGGAGAATCAGATACGCAGTATTTT	CASSLSPNGAGESDTQYF	TRBV27	many	TRBJ2-3	TRBD2
TGTGCCAGCAGCGTAGGTGGTAGCGGGAGCACAGATACGCAGTATTTT	CASSVGGSGSTDTQYF	TRBV9	many	TRBJ2-3	TRBD2
TGTGCCAGCAGACCCCCGGGTAGCCCGGACAATGAGCAGTTCTTC	CASRPPGSPDNEQFF	TRBV7-2	many	TRBJ2-1	-
TGTGCCAGCAGGGGGACGCGAGATACGCAGTATTTT	CASRGTRDTQYF	TRBV7-9	many	TRBJ2-3	-
TGTGCCAGCAGCTTAGTGCTAGGGGGGCAGCCCCAGCATTTT	CASSLVLGGQPQHF	TRBV11-2	few	TRBJ1-5	-
TGTGCCAGCAGTTCACCCGGGACAGGCGACAATGAGCAGTTCTTC	CASSSPGTGDNEQFF	TRBV12-3/TRBV12-4	many	TRBJ2-1	TRBD1
TGTGCCAGCAGCGTAGAAGGGGTTGGGACAGATACGCAGTATTTT	CASSVEGVGTDTQYF	TRBV9	many	TRBJ2-3	-
TGTGCCAGCAGCCCCCCCCCGGGACAGCAAGAGACCCAGTACTTC	CASSPPPGQQETQYF	TRBV9	many	TRBJ2-5	TRBD1
TGTGCCAGCAGCCTACGGTTGGGTACTGAAGCTTTCTTT	CASSLRLGTEAFF	TRBV6-5	many	TRBJ1-1	-
TGTGCCAGCAGTTTAGACCTTGGGACAGTTTTCTACGAGCAGTACTTC	CASSLDLGTVFYEQYF	TRBV28	many	TRBJ2-7	TRBD1
TGTGCCAGCAGTGATGCGGCAGCTATTACTAATCAGCCCCAGCATTTT	CASSDAAAITNQPQHF	TRBV2	many	TRBJ1-5	-
TGTGCCAGCAGCGACCTAGCGGGGGGGGCAGATACGCAGTATTTT	CASSDLAGGADTQYF	TRBV7-9	many	TRBJ2-3	TRBD2
TGTGCCAGCAGCTTAACTGACAGGGAGTACGAGCAGTACTTC	CASSLTDREYEQYF	TRBV7-9	many	TRBJ2-7	TRBD1
TGTGCCAGCAGTTCCCCCGGGGCTAGCTATTACAATGAGCAGTTCTTC	CASSSPGASYYNEQFF	TRBV11-2	many	TRBJ2-1	-
TGCGCCAGCAGCTCCGGGGGTATCTACAATGAGCAGTTCTTC	CASSSGGIYNEQFF	TRBV4-1	many	TRBJ2-1	-
TGTGCCAGCAGCTTAGGGTGGCTAGCGGGGGCCAGACGCAGCACAGATACGCAGTATTTT	CASSLGWLAGARRSTDTQYF	TRBV11-2	few	TRBJ2-3	TRBD2
TGTGCCAGCTCAGAGAGCAAGGGGGAAAAACTGTTTTTT	CASSESKGEKLFF	TRBV18	many	TRBJ1-4	-
TGTGCCATCAGATCTAGCAGCAACACCGGGGAGCTGTTTTTT	CAIRSSSNTGELFF	TRBV10-3	many	TRBJ2-2	-
TGTGCCAGCAGTTTATCGCCCGGGAAGTACGAGCAGTACTTC	CASSLSPGKYEQYF	TRBV27	many	TRBJ2-7	-
TGTGCCAGCAGCAGAGGGATCGGGGTTCGGACTGAAGCTTTCTTT	CASSRGIGVRTEAFF	TRBV7-8	many	TRBJ1-1	-
TGTGCCAGCAGCTTTCCGACAGGGGCGAACACTGAAGCTTTCTTT	CASSFPTGANTEAFF	TRBV7-9	many	TRBJ1-1	TRBD1
TGTGCCAGCAGCGAAAGGACTAGCGGGGGGACAGATACGCAGTATTTT	CASSERTSGGTDTQYF	TRBV9	many	TRBJ2-3	TRBD2
TGTGCCAGCAGCTGGCTCGGTGGAGGCGATACGCAGTATTTT	CASSWLGGGDTQYF	TRBV7-9	many	TRBJ2-3	-
TGCGCCAGCAGCCAAGAGGAACGGGCCACTGAAGCTTTCTTT	CASSQEERATEAFF	TRBV4-3	many	TRBJ1-1	-
TGTGCCAGCAGCTCTAGCGGGATATCCTACAATGAGCAGTTCTTC	CASSSSGISYNEQFF	TRBV7-9	many	TRBJ2-1	TRBD2
TGTGCCAGCAGCTGGGGAACGGACGAAGCTTTCTTT	CASSWGTDEAFF	TRBV5-6	many	TRBJ1-1	-
TGTGCCAGCAGCCCTTGGACTAGCGGGAGCGTTGGTGAGCAGTTCTTC	CASSPWTSGSVGEQFF	TRBV5-4	-	TRBJ2-1	TRBD2
TGTGCCAGTAGTACCTGGAGCGGACTAGTAGGAGATACGCAGTATTTT	CASSTWSGLVGDTQYF	TRBV19	many	TRBJ2-3	TRBD2